These 30 T cell receptor beta chains share one sample of origin, sequenced in a study of T cell responses to AZD1222 COVID-19 vaccine. Sequencing was performed with immunoSEQ multiplex PCR; in TCRdb, only in-frame clones are kept and a portion is missing. The top ten hold more than 10% of the sample, which has tens of thousands of clones, approximately 84% seen once. Material: peripheral blood, obtained on day 0 of AZD1222 vaccination. The receptors come from an adult in good health.

The genes are TRBV4-3 and TRBJ1-3, with unresolved D. Trimming left V 0 bases short and J 4 bases short, with 13 bases between. The CDR3 has 16 amino acids. Germline V gives CDR1 LGHNA, CDR2 YSLEER. CDR3 in DNA: TGCGCCAGCAGCCAAGATCGGCTCCTCTCCGGAAACACCATATATTTT. This sequence encodes CASSQDRLLSGNTIYF.

In DNA, the CDR3 is TGCGCCAGCTCCCCTAGGAGTGGCAGCTCGAGGGAGACCCAGTACTTC. Its protein product is CASSPRSGSSRETQYF. The rearrangement links TRBV4-1 to TRBJ2-5; D remains unclear. V lost 8 bases to trimming and J lost 5 bases, with 24 bases between them. CDR3 length: 16 residues. Germline-derived CDR1 and CDR2 are MGHRA and YSYEKL.

V is TRBV5-1 and J is TRBJ2-7, with D possibly being TRBD2 (7 bases). Germline lookup yields CDR1 SGHRS and CDR2 YFSETQ. The CDR3 runs to 14 residues. V was clipped by 4 bases and J by 6 bases, with 17 bases between them. DNA of the CDR3: TGCGCCAGCAGCCCGAGGGGGGGCCAAAGCGAGCAGTACTTC. It yields the protein CASSPRGGQSEQYF. The variable domain in full, completed from reference TRBV5-1 and TRBJ2-7, reads KAGVTQTPRYLIKTRGQQVTLSCSPISGHRSVSWYQQTPGQGLQFLFEYFSETQRNKGNFPGRFSGRQFSNSRSEMNVSTLELGDSALYLCASSPRGGQSEQYFGPGTRLTVT.

In its sample, this clone was seen a few times. The rearrangement uses TRBV6-5 and TRBJ1-6; possible D gene TRBD1, 5 bases. The CDR3 contains 15 residues. Trimming pared 5 bases from V and 1 base from J, leaving 9 bases between. CDR1 MNHEY and CDR2 SVGAGI come from the germline V gene. Here the CDR3 DNA reads TGTGCCAGCAGTCGGGGGAAATCCTATAATTCACCCCTCCACTTT. Amino acid sequence: CASSRGKSYNSPLHF.

This rearrangement joins TRBV6-2 or TRBV6-3 to TRBJ2-7, with 8 bases matching TRBD1. V dropped 2 bases and J dropped 4; count of bases not matched to a gene: 4. The CDR3 sequence is 14 residues long. The V gene's germline CDR1 is MNHEY and CDR2 SVGEGT. CDR3 nucleotides: TGTGCCAGCAGTTACAACCACAGGGGGTACGAGCAGTACTTC. Translated, it gives CASSYNHRGYEQYF.

The chain's CDR3 is CASSTYSATNEKLFF. The CDR3, as DNA: TGTGCCAGCAGCACCTACAGTGCAACTAATGAAAAACTGTTTTTT. The chain combines TRBV7-3 with TRBJ1-4; no clear D. V dropped 5 bases and J dropped 0 bases, with 10 bases sitting between them. This CDR3 has 15 amino acids. CDR1 and CDR2 from the germline V gene are SGHTA and FQGTGA.

The chain has TRBV10-1 and TRBJ1-2, with TRBD1 identical over 9 bases. The ends lost 5 bases at V and 3 bases at J; junction bases unmatched: 7. Germline CDR1 WNHNN, CDR2 SYGVQD (reference sequence). The CDR3 covers 15 residues. CDR3 DNA: TGCGCCAGCAGTAGCACAGGGGGCGCTTACTATGGCTACACCTTC. Translating it yields CASSSTGGAYYGYTF.

This clone has just a few counts. This chain links TRBV2 with TRBJ2-6; D ambiguous. Trimming pared 8 bases from V and 3 bases from J, leaving 14 bases between. The CDR3 covers 15 residues. Germline CDR1 SNHLY, CDR2 FYNNEI. The DNA of the CDR3 is TGTGCCAGCGATACTCCAAGGCGTGGGGCCAACGTCCTGACTTTC. It encodes CASDTPRRGANVLTF.

A few counts support this clone. The genes are TRBV6-2 or TRBV6-3 and TRBJ2-7, with D uncertain. The CDR3 has 13 residues. Per the germline V gene, CDR1 is MNHEY and CDR2 is SVGEGT. Trimming took off 6 bases at V and 3 bases at J, with 12 bases between the two ends. This chain's CDR3 is CASSPQDNYEQYF. The CDR3 DNA reads as TGTGCCAGCAGCCCCCAAGACAACTACGAGCAGTACTTC.

V usage is TRBV12-3 or TRBV12-4 and J usage is TRBJ1-1, with 7 bases matching TRBD1. The CDR3 consists of 12 residues. The J segment lost 8 bases and the V segment lost 5 bases, leaving 5 bases of the junction unmatched. This CDR3 is CASSTQGVEAFF. In DNA, the CDR3 is TGTGCCAGCAGTACCCAGGGGGTAGAAGCTTTCTTT.

The gene calls are TRBV27 and TRBJ1-4, with 7 bases aligning to TRBD1. The CDR3 loop spans 15 amino acids. From germline, CDR1 is MNHEY and CDR2 SMNVEV (reference sequence). V was clipped by 7 bases and J by 8 bases; unmatched bases: 13. CDR3 residues: CASTTMTGTIEKLFF. The DNA for the CDR3 is TGTGCCAGCACAACTATGACAGGGACCATAGAAAAACTGTTTTTT.

V gene TRBV5-8 combines with J gene TRBJ1-4; D unresolved. The CDR3 sequence is 13 residues long. Trimming removed 4 bases from V and 6 bases from J, with 10 bases in between. The V gene's germline CDR1 is SGHTS and CDR2 YDEGEE. Here the CDR3 DNA reads TGTGCCAGCAGCGTGAACCTCGATGAAAAACTGTTTTTT. Amino acids: CASSVNLDEKLFF.

The gene calls are TRBV4-1 and TRBJ1-2; TRBD1 might be the D (6 bases). CDR1 and CDR2 from the germline V gene are MGHRA and YSYEKL. The CDR3 consists of 14 residues. V gave up 7 bases and J gave up 3 bases, with 15 bases separating them. The CDR3 nucleotides are TGCGCCAGCACCGTGGGGGGCACTGACTATGGCTACACCTTC. Translation: CASTVGGTDYGYTF.

The chain couples TRBV19 to TRBJ1-1, with D unresolved. CDR1 and CDR2 (germline): LNHDA, SQIVND (reference sequence). The CDR3 spans 11 residues. Trimming stripped 6 bases from V and 6 bases from J, with 8 bases between. This CDR3 is CASRRISEAFF. The CDR3 region has the DNA TGTGCCAGTAGAAGGATCTCTGAAGCTTTCTTT. The full variable domain, with the rest looked up from reference TRBV19 and TRBJ1-1, is DGGITQSPKYLFRKEGQNVTLSCEQNLNHDAMYWYRQDPGQGLRLIYYSQIVNDFQKGDIAEGYSVSREKKESFPLTVTSAQKNPTAFYLCASRRISEAFFGQGTRLTVV.

This chain connects TRBV5-4 to TRBJ2-5; D is perhaps TRBD2 (7 bases). The CDR3 covers 17 residues. Per germline, CDR1 SGHNT and CDR2 YYREEE (reference sequence). The V gene lost 4 bases and the J gene lost 5 bases, with 24 bases spanning the gap. The CDR3 DNA is TGTGCCAGCAGCCTCCCCGGGGCGGGGGCCTTGGGGGAGACCCAGTACTTC. Protein: CASSLPGAGALGETQYF.

The genes are TRBV5-1 and TRBJ1-2; 10 nucleotides match TRBD1. The CDR3 loop spans 15 amino acids. The germline CDR1 and CDR2 sequences are SGHRS and YFSETQ. The junction had 8 bases not matched to a gene; V was cut back by 4 bases and J by 5 bases. The CDR3 DNA reads as TGCGCCAGCAGCCCTGGGGGGACAGGGGAATATGGCTACACCTTC. It codes for CASSPGGTGEYGYTF.

The V call is TRBV7-9, the J call TRBJ1-6; 9 bases are shared with TRBD1. V shed 5 bases and J 14 bases; nucleotides not matched to a gene: 7. This CDR3 spans 13 amino acids. Germline V CDR1 and CDR2: SEHNR, FQNEAQ (reference sequence). The CDR3 protein is CASSGTGLSALHF. CDR3 nucleotides: TGTGCCAGCAGCGGGACAGGGTTGTCGGCCCTCCACTTT.

The rearrangement links TRBV27 to TRBJ2-1; no clear D gene. There are 11 residues in the CDR3. Germline assignment: CDR1 MNHEY and CDR2 SMNVEV (reference sequence). Trimming stripped 6 bases from V and 3 bases from J, with 3 bases between. CDR3 sequence reads: CASSHYNEQFF. The DNA of the CDR3 is TGTGCCAGCAGCCACTACAATGAGCAGTTCTTC.

In this sample, this clone turned up a few times. V is TRBV30 and J is TRBJ1-6; D possibly corresponds to TRBD1 (5 bases). V dropped 0 bases and J dropped 5 bases, with 5 bases sitting between them. This CDR3 contains 13 residues. The germline V gene encodes CDR1 GTSNPN and CDR2 SVGIG (reference sequence). The CDR3, as DNA: TGTGCCTGGAGTGTACAGGATAATTCACCCCTCCACTTT. Protein: CAWSVQDNSPLHF.

The chain employs TRBV7-9 and TRBJ1-2; weak D call: TRBD1 (6 bases). CDR1 and CDR2 (germline): SEHNR, FQNEAQ (reference sequence). The CDR3 is made up of 15 amino acids. The V gene lost 3 bases and the J gene lost 3 bases, with 14 bases spanning the gap. CDR3 bases: TGTGCCAGCAGCTTCTCAGGGGTCCAACACTATGGCTACACCTTC. This encodes CASSFSGVQHYGYTF.

The chain uses TRBV7-2 and TRBJ2-1; TRBD1 matches 7 bases. Germline CDR1 and CDR2: SGHTA and FQGNSA. The J segment lost 5 bases and the V segment lost 2 bases, leaving 6 bases of the junction unmatched. This CDR3 has 15 residues. CDR3 nucleotide sequence: TGTGCCAGCAGCTTAAGAAGGGGGCGAAACAATGAGCAGTTCTTC. Protein: CASSLRRGRNNEQFF.

The rearrangement links TRBV2 to TRBJ1-5; no clear D. Between the trimmed V and J ends, which lost 7 bases and 3 bases, there was a span of 10 bases. This CDR3 is built from 13 residues. Per germline, CDR1 SNHLY and CDR2 FYNNEI. The CDR3 sequence is CASMIQANQPQHF. DNA of the CDR3: TGTGCCAGCATGATCCAGGCCAATCAGCCCCAGCATTTT.

This clone was seen only once. This chain connects TRBV27 to TRBJ2-1; 10 bases align to TRBD1. The CDR3 is 16 residues long. Germline loops: CDR1 MNHEY, CDR2 SMNVEV (reference sequence). V shed 4 bases, J shed 5 bases, and the junction held 8 bases outside the gene matches. The CDR3 coding sequence is TGTGCCAGCAGTTCTGACAGGGGGCCTTGGGACAATGAGCAGTTCTTC. Translating gives CASSSDRGPWDNEQFF.

V usage is TRBV4-2 and J usage is TRBJ1-1; D is unclear. Germline CDR1 LGHNA, CDR2 YNFKEQ. The CDR3 has 17 residues. V was trimmed by 0 bases and J by 1 base, leaving 15 bases between them. CDR3 nucleotide sequence: TGTGCCAGCAGCCAAGATACGCGGGCAGGACCGAACACTGAAGCTTTCTTT. Translated: CASSQDTRAGPNTEAFF.

This clone was counted once. The rearrangement links TRBV5-6 to TRBJ2-5; D is unresolved. The CDR3 covers 14 residues. Trimming left V 4 bases short and J 0 bases short, with 10 bases between. Germline V gene sequence: CDR1 SGHDT, CDR2 YYEEEE. CDR3 nucleotides: TGTGCCAGCAGCCGCTGGTGGTACCAAGAGACCCAGTACTTC. Translation gives CASSRWWYQETQYF. Full variable domain (remainder filled in from reference TRBV5-6 and TRBJ2-5): DAGVTQSPTHLIKTRGQQVTLRCSPKSGHDTVSWYQQALGQGPQFIFQYYEEEERQRGNFPDRFSGHQFPNYSSELNVNALLLGDSALYLCASSRWWYQETQYFGPGTRLLVL.

This sequence joins TRBV5-1 and TRBJ2-1; 7 bases are a match to TRBD2. The CDR3 is 13 amino acids. Germline CDR1 reads SGHRS; CDR2 reads YFSETQ. The junction had 5 bases not matched to a gene; V was cut back by 3 bases and J by 8 bases. In DNA, the CDR3 is TGCGCCAGCAGCTCACCTGGGGGGGATGAGCAGTTCTTC. Protein sequence: CASSSPGGDEQFF.

This chain joins TRBV9 and TRBJ1-5, with D perhaps TRBD1 (5 bases). This CDR3 region has 13 residues. The germline V gene encodes CDR1 SGDLS and CDR2 YYNGEE. Between the trimmed V and J ends, which lost 0 bases and 4 bases, there was a span of 5 bases. The CDR3 sequence: CASSVAGNQPQHF. CDR3 bases: TGTGCCAGCAGCGTAGCAGGGAATCAGCCCCAGCATTTT.

CDR3 loop: CASSLGQLNEKLFF. DNA of the CDR3: TGCGCCAGCAGCTTGGGACAGTTGAATGAAAAACTGTTTTTT. The chain is built from TRBV5-1 and TRBJ1-4, with D perhaps matching TRBD1 (5 bases). This CDR3 has 14 amino acids. The V end was cut by 0 bases, the J end by 5 bases, with 8 bases between. The germline V gene encodes CDR1 SGHRS and CDR2 YFSETQ.

V is TRBV27 and J is TRBJ2-7, with D perhaps assigned TRBD1 or TRBD2 (6 bases each). The germline gives CDR1 MNHEY, CDR2 SMNVEV (reference sequence). V lost 2 bases, J lost 3 bases, and 11 bases lay in between. This CDR3 has 14 amino acids. CDR3 protein: CASSLRGAHYEQYF. The CDR3 DNA reads as TGTGCCAGCAGTTTAAGGGGGGCTCACTACGAGCAGTACTTC.

This chain uses TRBV18 with TRBJ1-1; no reliable D call. CDR1 and CDR2 (germline): KGHSH, LQKENI. Deletions cut 2 bases from V and 3 bases from J, with 10 bases between. CDR3 length: 14 amino acids. In DNA form, the CDR3 reads TGTGCCAGCTCACCAATCGCCGGTGACACTGAAGCTTTCTTT. Translation: CASSPIAGDTEAFF.